This TCR beta chain was identified during a study of OX40 agonist ivuxolimab in advanced cancers. Some background on the complete study: Ivuxolimab was a fully human IgG2 agonistic monoclonal antibody targeting the costimulatory receptor OX40 (CD134). Intravenous ivuxolimab was administered to patients every 2 weeks at six dose levels: 0.01, 0.1, 0.3, 1.5, 3 and 10 mg/kg. Of the 50 to 55 patients in dose escalation, around 20 had hepatocellular carcinoma, about 15 had melanoma, 9 had renal cell carcinoma and 9 had head and neck cancer. In the dose-escalation cohort, 82.7% of patients were male, and the mean age was roughly 60 years with a range of roughly 20 to 79. Patients were allowed to have had prior anti-PD-1, anti-PD-L1 or anti-CTLA-4 therapy, and 40% of the dose-escalation patients had previously received checkpoint inhibitors. Three dose-escalation patients achieved partial responses, one with hepatocellular carcinoma and two with cutaneous melanoma. The purpose of peripheral TCRbeta sequencing was to test whether ivuxolimab changed TCR sequence diversity and led to clonal T-cell expansion. The paper covers the monotherapy dose-escalation part of the phase I ivuxolimab trial, which included N of about 56 patients. Points the paper makes about the study in general: Which antigens the clonally expanded peripheral T cells were specific for was not determined. At doses of 0.1 to 3.0 mg/kg, clonal expansion of both CD4+ and CD8+ blood T cells was observed from baseline to week 6. In partial responders in the 0.1-3.0 mg/kg groups, normalized peripheral clonal expansion was found to be among the lowest, especially among CD8+ T cells. After ivuxolimab, more expanded clones were found on average in CD8+ T cells than in CD4+ T cells. Low levels of normalized T-cell clonal expansion were also seen in some patients who did not respond.

Remarks on this clone: Its antigen is not yet known. One base away there is no much larger clone; base qualities are not given.

The V end gives up 4 bases and the J end 5 bases, leaving 11 bases in the junction not matched to a gene. The CDR3, cysteine through phenylalanine, is 15 amino acids long. Only CDR3 DNA remains: 45 bases, in frame from the first base. The germline V gene (reference sequence) sets CDR1 to SEHNR and CDR2 to FQNEAQ. To sequence the TCRbeta CDR3 region, genomic DNA was isolated from the sorted cells. The immunoSEQ Assay was used to sequence the TCRbeta CDR3 regions. TCRdb took over this immuneACCESS table, retaining in-frame rearrangements with V and J assigned. Such tables are incomplete; in checked studies, under half of the missing clones stem from an unresolved V gene, and the remainder is unexplained. Here the sample has 42,000 or so clones; about 83% occur a single time. Around 35% of the sample rests with the top ten. The trial excluded patients who had a history of autoimmune disease or who were on systemic immunosuppression. In every dose cohort, peripheral blood was drawn for TCR sequencing at baseline, cycle 4 day 1, and cycle 7 day 1. Samples came from an open-label, multicenter, first-in-human phase I dose-escalation trial of ivuxolimab. Adults with locally advanced or metastatic head and neck squamous cell, hepatocellular, melanoma or renal cell carcinoma were enrolled in the trial. Before TCR sequencing, CD4+ T cells and CD8+ T cells were sorted from peripheral blood as separate populations.

This receptor chain uses TRBV7-9 and TRBJ2-7, with TRBD1 matching 7 junction bases. The sequenced sample was CD4+ or CD8+ T cells sorted from blood, obtained in a trial of the OX40 agonist ivuxolimab. The source of this sequence is an adult with an advanced solid tumor such as melanoma, head and neck, liver or kidney cancer. In nucleotides, the sequence is TGTGCCAGCAGCTCCCCGGGACAGAAGTCCCACGAGCAGTACTTC. It codes for CASSSPGQKSHEQYF.